These 15 T cell receptor beta chains share one sample of origin, sequenced in a study of shared clonotypes between healthy human individuals (dated by TCRdb to about 2020). The method was the immunoSEQ multiplex PCR assay. The table comes from immuneACCESS by way of TCRdb, which keeps in-frame sequences with V and J called. Part of the clones is missing from these tables; in studies checked, under half for an unresolved V gene and the rest for unknown reasons. The sample records around 980,000 clones, approximately 80% of which are singletons. The top ten clones comprise roughly 0.57% of the sample. Sequenced: memory CD4+ T cells from PBMCs. This sample's cell subset or site label indicates: CD45RA-negative fraction. These receptors all stem from a man aged 18 to 35 in good health. Some clones in this sample may be carry-over from other donors' samples.

This sequence joins TRBV4-1 and TRBJ2-7; D is undetermined. The CDR3 extends over 15 amino acids. Per the germline V gene, CDR1 is MGHRA and CDR2 is YSYEKL. Trimming left V 0 bases short and J 3 bases short, with 12 bases between. The CDR3 reads CASSQEENIHYEQYF. The CDR3 nucleotides are TGCGCCAGCAGCCAAGAAGAAAACATCCACTACGAGCAGTACTTC.

The J gene is TRBJ1-1, the V gene TRBV4-1; no firm D call. The V end lost 1 base, the J end lost 6 bases, and 12 bases lay between the germline ends. Germline V gene sequence: CDR1 MGHRA, CDR2 YSYEKL. The CDR3 covers 14 residues. CDR3: CASSQGLLTAEAFF. CDR3 in DNA: TGCGCCAGCAGCCAAGGTCTGCTAACCGCTGAAGCTTTCTTT.

The rearrangement links TRBV27 to TRBJ2-7, with 15 positions matching TRBD2. Germline CDR1 reads MNHEY; CDR2 reads SMNVEV (reference sequence). The CDR3 length is 16 residues. Trimming took 0 bases from V and 6 from J; bases not matched to a gene: 3. The CDR3, as DNA: TGTGCCAGCAGTTTATCGGGACTAGCGGGAGGTTTCGAGCAGTACTTC. Amino acid sequence: CASSLSGLAGGFEQYF.

The V gene is TRBV18, the J gene TRBJ1-1, with 8 bases aligning to TRBD1. V lost 5 bases to trimming and J lost 4 bases; unmatched junction nucleotides: 9. CDR3 length: 15 residues. Germline V CDR1 and CDR2: KGHSH, LQKENI. The CDR3 bases are TGTGCCAGCTCAACTCTGGACAGGGCCGTCACTGAAGCTTTCTTT. It codes for CASSTLDRAVTEAFF.

The rearrangement uses TRBV11-2 and TRBJ2-7; 8 bases are shared with TRBD2. Trimming at V came to 1 base and at J to 0 bases, leaving 5 bases not matched to a gene. CDR3 length: 16 amino acids. Per the germline V gene, CDR1 is SGHAT and CDR2 is FQNNGV. The CDR3, as DNA: TGTGCCAGCAGCTTAGCCCGACTAGCGAGCTCCTACGAGCAGTACTTC. It encodes CASSLARLASSYEQYF.

For this clone: Other DNA sequences within the sample encode an identical CDR3. The chain carries TRBV7-3 and TRBJ2-7; 10 nucleotides agree with TRBD1. Germline V lookup: CDR1 SGHTA, CDR2 FQGTGA. CDR3 size: 14 residues. V gave up 5 bases and J gave up 5 bases; unmatched junction bases: 6. The DNA of the CDR3 is TGTGCCAGCAGCCTCGGGACAGGGGTAGACGAGCAGTACTTC. The encoded protein is CASSLGTGVDEQYF.

The CDR3 DNA reads TGTGCCAGCAGCCGTGGGGGACTAGCGGGGGTCTACTCCTACAATGAGCAGTTCTTC. This sequence encodes CASSRGGLAGVYSYNEQFF. J is TRBJ2-1 and V is TRBV7-2; TRBD2 matches at 14 bases. J lost 0 bases, V lost 5 bases, and 9 bases had no gene match. This CDR3 contains 19 residues. Germline V gene sequence: CDR1 SGHTA, CDR2 FQGNSA.

The genes are TRBV28 and TRBJ1-5, with D perhaps matching TRBD1 (6 bases). This CDR3 is built from 18 residues. The V gene's germline CDR1 is MDHEN and CDR2 SYDVKM. The V and J ends lost 8 bases and 7 bases respectively, with 30 bases between them. The CDR3 DNA is TGTGCCAGCGGGGGTTCGAGGGGATTGGGTGTAGGGGGACAGCCCCAGCATTTT. Translated: CASGGSRGLGVGGQPQHF.

DNA of the CDR3: TGTGCCAGCTCCGACTCAATCTACGAGCAGTACTTC. The encoded protein is CASSDSIYEQYF. The genes are TRBV28 and TRBJ2-7; D ambiguous. Trimming shortened V by 8 bases and J by 3 bases, and 11 bases separated the two germline ends. CDR1 is MDHEN, CDR2 SYDVKM, per germline. The CDR3 is made up of 12 amino acids.

The chain joins TRBV6-5 to TRBJ2-3; no reliable D call. Germline V gene sequence: CDR1 MNHEY, CDR2 SVGAGI. V was clipped by 2 bases and J by 6 bases, with 12 bases between them. The CDR3 length is 14 residues. In nucleotides, the CDR3 is TGTGCCAGCAGTTACAAAGAAGGGAAGGATACGCAGTATTTT. Translating it yields CASSYKEGKDTQYF.

The V call is TRBV5-1, the J call TRBJ2-3; TRBD2 agrees at 10 bases. After removal of 4 bases from V and 5 bases from J, the junction contained 7 bases not matched to a gene. The CDR3 extends over 15 amino acids. Germline CDR1 is SGHRS and CDR2 is YFSETQ. CDR3 nucleotide sequence: TGCGCCAGCAGCGCCGCTAGCGGGAGACGAGATACGCAGTATTTT. It specifies CASSAASGRRDTQYF. The full variable domain, with the rest looked up from reference TRBV5-1 and TRBJ2-3, is KAGVTQTPRYLIKTRGQQVTLSCSPISGHRSVSWYQQTPGQGLQFLFEYFSETQRNKGNFPGRFSGRQFSNSRSEMNVSTLELGDSALYLCASSAASGRRDTQYFGPGTRLTVL.

The rearrangement joins TRBV7-2 to TRBJ2-7, with TRBD2 matching over 9 bases. Unmatched junction bases numbered 4, after V lost 3 bases and J lost 7 bases. Germline V CDR1 and CDR2: SGHTA, FQGNSA. The CDR3 is 13 amino acids. The CDR3 bases are TGTGCCAGCAGCTTTAGCGGGAGTAGGGAGCAGTACTTC. Its translation is CASSFSGSREQYF.

This chain links TRBV6-1 with TRBJ2-3, with D maybe TRBD2 (6 bases). The CDR3 sequence is 15 residues long. Germline-derived CDR1 and CDR2 are MNHNS and SASEGT. The V end was cut by 6 bases, the J end by 3 bases, with 16 bases between. Written as DNA, the CDR3 is TGTGCCAGCAGCCGGGTAGCGGATAATACAGATACGCAGTATTTT. Its translation is CASSRVADNTDTQYF.

The V and J genes are TRBV5-4 and TRBJ2-7, with D tentatively TRBD2 (6 bases). Germline V gene data show CDR1 as SGHNT and CDR2 as YYREEE (reference sequence). The V gene lost 2 bases and the J gene lost 5 bases, with 17 bases spanning the gap. The CDR3 length is 15 residues. The CDR3 protein is CASSFPPGEEDEQYF. The CDR3 DNA reads as TGTGCCAGCAGCTTCCCCCCGGGAGAGGAAGACGAGCAGTACTTC.

The chain employs TRBV5-6 and TRBJ1-2; D gene ambiguous. There are 14 residues in the CDR3. V gave up 7 bases and J gave up 3 bases, with 16 bases separating them. The germline gives CDR1 SGHDT, CDR2 YYEEEE. CDR3 sequence reads: CASLNSGGDYGYTF. For the CDR3, the DNA is TGTGCCAGCCTAAACTCGGGCGGAGACTATGGCTACACCTTC.